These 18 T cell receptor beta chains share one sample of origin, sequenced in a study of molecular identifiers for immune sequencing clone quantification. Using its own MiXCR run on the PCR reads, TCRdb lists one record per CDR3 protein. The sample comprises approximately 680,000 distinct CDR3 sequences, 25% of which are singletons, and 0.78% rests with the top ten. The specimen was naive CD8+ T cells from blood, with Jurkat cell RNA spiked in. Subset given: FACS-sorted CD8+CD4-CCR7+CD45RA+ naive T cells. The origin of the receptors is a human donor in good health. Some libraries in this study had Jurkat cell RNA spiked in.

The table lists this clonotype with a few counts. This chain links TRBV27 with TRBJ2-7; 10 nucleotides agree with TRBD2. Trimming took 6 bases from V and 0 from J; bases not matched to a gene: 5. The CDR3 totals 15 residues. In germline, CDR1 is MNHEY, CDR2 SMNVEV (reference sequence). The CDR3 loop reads CASRPTSGASYEQYF. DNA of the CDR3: TGTGCCAGCAGACCTACTAGCGGGGCCTCCTACGAGCAGTACTTC.

The CDR3 sequence is CASYTRSWASHEQFF. The CDR3 DNA sequence: TGTGCCAGTTATACTCGGTCTTGGGCTTCTCATGAGCAGTTCTTC. This rearrangement joins TRBV19 to TRBJ2-1; D call uncertain. V was pared by 8 bases and J by 8 bases, with 22 bases between. The CDR3 runs to 15 residues. Looked up from germline, CDR1 is LNHDA and CDR2 is SQIVND (reference sequence).

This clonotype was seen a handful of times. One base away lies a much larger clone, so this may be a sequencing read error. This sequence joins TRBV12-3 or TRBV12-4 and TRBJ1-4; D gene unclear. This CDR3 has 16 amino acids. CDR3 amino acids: CASSISSGVTSEKLFF. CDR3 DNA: TGTGCCAGCAGTATCTCGAGCGGGGTAACTAGTGAAAAACTGTTTTTT.

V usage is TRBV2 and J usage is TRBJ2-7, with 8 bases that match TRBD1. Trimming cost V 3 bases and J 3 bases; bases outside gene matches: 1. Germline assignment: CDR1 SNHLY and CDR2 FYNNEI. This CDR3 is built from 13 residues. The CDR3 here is CASSDDRGYEQYF. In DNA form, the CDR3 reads TGTGCCAGCAGTGACGACAGGGGCTACGAGCAGTACTTC.

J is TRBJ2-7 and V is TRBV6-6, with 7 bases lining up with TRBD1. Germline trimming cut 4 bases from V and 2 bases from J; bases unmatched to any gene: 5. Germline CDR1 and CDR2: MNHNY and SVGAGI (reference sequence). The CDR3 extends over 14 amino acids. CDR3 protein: CASSSGGSPYEQYF. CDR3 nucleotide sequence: TGTGCCAGCAGTTCAGGGGGAAGCCCCTACGAGCAGTACTTC.

The CDR3 bases are TGTGCCTGGACCCACGGGCAGGGAAATGAAAAACTGTTTTTT. Its translation is CAWTHGQGNEKLFF. This sequence joins TRBV30 and TRBJ1-4; TRBD1 is a possible D gene (5 bases). This CDR3 has 14 residues. Germline V gives CDR1 GTSNPN, CDR2 SVGIG (reference sequence). The V end lost 4 bases, the J end lost 5 bases, and 14 bases lay between the germline ends. The full variable domain, completed using reference TRBV30 and TRBJ1-4, is SQTIHQWPATLVQPVGSPLSLECTVEGTSNPNLYWYRQAAGRGLQLLFYSVGIGQISSEVPQNLSASRPQDRQFILSSKKLLLSDSGFYLCAWTHGQGNEKLFFGSGTQLSVL.

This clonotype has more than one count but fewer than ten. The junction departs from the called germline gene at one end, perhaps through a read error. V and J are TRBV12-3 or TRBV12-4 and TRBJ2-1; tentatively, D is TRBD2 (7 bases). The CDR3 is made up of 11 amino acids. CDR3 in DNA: TGTGCCAGCAGTTTAGCGGGGGGGCCGATCTTC. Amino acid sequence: CASSLAGGPIF.

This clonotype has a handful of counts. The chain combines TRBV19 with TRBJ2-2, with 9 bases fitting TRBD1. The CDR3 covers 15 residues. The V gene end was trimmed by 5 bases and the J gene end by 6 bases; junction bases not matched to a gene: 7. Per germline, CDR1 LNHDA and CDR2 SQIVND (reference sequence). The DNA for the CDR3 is TGTGCCAGTAGTGTCGGGACAGGGATTGCCGGGGAGCTGTTTTTT. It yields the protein CASSVGTGIAGELFF. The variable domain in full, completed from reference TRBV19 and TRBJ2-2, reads DGGITQSPKYLFRKEGQNVTLSCEQNLNHDAMYWYRQDPGQGLRLIYYSQIVNDFQKGDIAEGYSVSREKKESFPLTVTSAQKNPTAFYLCASSVGTGIAGELFFGEGSRLTVL.

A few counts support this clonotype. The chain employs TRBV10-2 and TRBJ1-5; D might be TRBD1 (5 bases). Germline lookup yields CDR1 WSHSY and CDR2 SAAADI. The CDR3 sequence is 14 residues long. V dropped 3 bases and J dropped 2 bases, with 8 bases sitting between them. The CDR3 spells CASSESGGNQPQHF. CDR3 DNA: TGCGCCAGCAGTGAATCGGGGGGCAATCAGCCCCAGCATTTT.

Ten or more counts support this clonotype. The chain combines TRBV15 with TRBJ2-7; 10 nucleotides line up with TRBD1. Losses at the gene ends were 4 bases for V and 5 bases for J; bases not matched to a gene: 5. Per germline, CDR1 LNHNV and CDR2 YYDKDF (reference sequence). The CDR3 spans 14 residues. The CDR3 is CATSNRDRGNEQYF. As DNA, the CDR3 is TGTGCCACCAGCAACCGGGACAGGGGAAACGAGCAGTACTTC.

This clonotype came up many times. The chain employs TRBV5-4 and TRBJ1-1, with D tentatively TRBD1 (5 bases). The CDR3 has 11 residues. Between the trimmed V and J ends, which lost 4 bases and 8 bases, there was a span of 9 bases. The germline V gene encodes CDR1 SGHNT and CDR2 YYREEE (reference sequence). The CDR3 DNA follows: TGTGCCAGCAGCCATGGACAAGAAGCTTTCTTT. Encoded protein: CASSHGQEAFF.

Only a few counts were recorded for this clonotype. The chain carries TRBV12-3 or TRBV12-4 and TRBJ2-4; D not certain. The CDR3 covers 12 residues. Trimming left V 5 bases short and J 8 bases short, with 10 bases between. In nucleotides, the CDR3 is TGTGCCAGCAGTCTTGGGTTGGACATTCAGTACTTC. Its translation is CASSLGLDIQYF.

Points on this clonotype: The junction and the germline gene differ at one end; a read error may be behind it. The DNA of the CDR3 is TGTGCCAGTAATTCGGAGGGTCAAAGTCGAGAGGCCCAGTACTTC. Protein product: CASNSEGQSREAQYF. This sequence joins TRBV6-2 or TRBV6-3 and TRBJ2-5, with a possible D match to TRBD2 (6 bases). CDR3 length: 15 amino acids. The V gene's germline CDR1 is MNHEY and CDR2 SVGEGT.

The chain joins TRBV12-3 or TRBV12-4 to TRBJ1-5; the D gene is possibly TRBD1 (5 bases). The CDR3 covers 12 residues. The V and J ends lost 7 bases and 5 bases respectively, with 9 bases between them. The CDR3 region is CASTQGYQPQHF. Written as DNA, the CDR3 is TGTGCCAGCACCCAGGGTTATCAGCCCCAGCATTTT.

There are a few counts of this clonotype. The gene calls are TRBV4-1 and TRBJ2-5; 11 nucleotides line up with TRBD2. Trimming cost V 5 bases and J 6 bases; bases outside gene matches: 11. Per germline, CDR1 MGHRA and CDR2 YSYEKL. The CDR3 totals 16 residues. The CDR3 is CASSTPGLAVEKTQYF. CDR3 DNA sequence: TGCGCCAGCAGCACACCGGGACTAGCGGTGGAGAAGACCCAGTACTTC.

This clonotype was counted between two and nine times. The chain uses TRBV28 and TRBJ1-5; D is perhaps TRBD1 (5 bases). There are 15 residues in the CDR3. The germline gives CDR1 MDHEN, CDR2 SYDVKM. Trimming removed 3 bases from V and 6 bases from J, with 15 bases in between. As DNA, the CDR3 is TGTGCCAGCAGTTTCCCCCCAGGGAGGACTCAGCCCCAGCATTTT. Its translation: CASSFPPGRTQPQHF.

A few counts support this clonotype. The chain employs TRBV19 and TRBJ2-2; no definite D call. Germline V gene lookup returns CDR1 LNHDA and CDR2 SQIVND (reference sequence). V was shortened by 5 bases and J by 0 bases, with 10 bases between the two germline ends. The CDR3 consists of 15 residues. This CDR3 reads CASSPDGTNTGELFF. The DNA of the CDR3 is TGTGCCAGTAGTCCGGACGGAACGAACACCGGGGAGCTGTTTTTT.

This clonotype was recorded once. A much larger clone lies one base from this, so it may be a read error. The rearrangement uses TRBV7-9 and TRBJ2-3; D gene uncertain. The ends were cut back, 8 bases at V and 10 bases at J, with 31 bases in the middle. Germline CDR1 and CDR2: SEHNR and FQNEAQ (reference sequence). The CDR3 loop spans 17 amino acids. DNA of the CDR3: TGTGCCAGCTCGATCACGGAGAGAACCTTGAACTTCATTGCGCAGTATTTT. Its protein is CASSITERTLNFIAQYF.